This TCR beta chain was obtained from a study of T cell responses to AZD1222 COVID-19 vaccine. CDR1 is MNHEY and CDR2 is SMNVEV in the germline V gene (reference sequence). V lost 5 bases, J lost 5 bases, and 2 bases stayed unmatched. This CDR3 is built from 12 residues. Sequenced by immunoSEQ multiplex PCR; TCRdb stores in-frame clones only, minus some. The table records about 190,000 clones, 85% to 95% of them present only once. This clone was counted between two and nine times. What it recognizes is unknown. The study's findings and limits: Among the donors, most were white British and more were female, and clonal diversity was possibly underestimated. Only 5 or 6 individuals given AZD1222 were seropositive at baseline. Nearly half of spike-specific TCRs reportedly go after variant regions that carry no mutations.

This sequence joins TRBV27 and TRBJ1-2; the match to TRBD1 covers 7 bases. The sequences come from peripheral blood, collected on day 0 of AZD1222 vaccination. The receptor was isolated from an adult in good health. The CDR3 bases are TGTGCCAGCAGTCAGACAGGGTATGGCTACACCTTC. It yields the protein CASSQTGYGYTF.